This T cell receptor beta chain was retrieved from a study of cytomegalovirus exposure and HLA in healthy donors. General study results and limits: Later work showed greater clonal expansion in HLA-associated TCR beta chains than in equally common others.

With respect to this clone: The antigen remains unidentified.

The CDR3 is 12 amino acids. Trimming cost V 4 bases and J 3 bases, with 6 bases left between them. CDR1 and CDR2 (germline): SNHLY, FYNNEI. Amplification used 60 Vbeta primers and 13 Jbeta primers. Sequencing used immunoSEQ multiplex PCR; TCRdb keeps in-frame clones, though not all of them. Here the sample spans 30,000 to 40,000 clones, 75% to 85% being singletons. The receptor was isolated from a woman in her thirties or forties in good health and CMV-seronegative. The J gene is TRBJ1-2, the V gene TRBV2; D not certain. Sequencing input: PBMCs. CDR3 region: CASSARDYGYTF. As DNA, the CDR3 is TGTGCCAGCAGTGCGCGGGACTATGGCTACACCTTC.